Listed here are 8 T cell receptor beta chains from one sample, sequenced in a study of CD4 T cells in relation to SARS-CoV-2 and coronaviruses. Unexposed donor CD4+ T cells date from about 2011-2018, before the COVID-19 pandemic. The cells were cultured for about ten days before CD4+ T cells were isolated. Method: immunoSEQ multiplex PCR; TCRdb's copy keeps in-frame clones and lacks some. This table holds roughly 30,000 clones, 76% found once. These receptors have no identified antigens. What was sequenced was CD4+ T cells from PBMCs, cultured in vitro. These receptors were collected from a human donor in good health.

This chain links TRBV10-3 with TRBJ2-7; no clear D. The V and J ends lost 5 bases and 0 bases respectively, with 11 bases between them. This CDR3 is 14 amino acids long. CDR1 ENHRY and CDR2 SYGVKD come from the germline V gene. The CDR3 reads CAISSLGISYEQYF. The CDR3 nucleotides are TGTGCCATCAGTTCTCTTGGGATCTCCTACGAGCAGTACTTC.

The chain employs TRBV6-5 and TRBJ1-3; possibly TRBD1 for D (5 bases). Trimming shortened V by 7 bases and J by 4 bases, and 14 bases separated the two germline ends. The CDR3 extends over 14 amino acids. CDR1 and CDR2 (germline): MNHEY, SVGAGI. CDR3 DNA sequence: TGTGCCAGCAACCCAGGGTCACAGGGAAACACCATATATTTT. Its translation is CASNPGSQGNTIYF.

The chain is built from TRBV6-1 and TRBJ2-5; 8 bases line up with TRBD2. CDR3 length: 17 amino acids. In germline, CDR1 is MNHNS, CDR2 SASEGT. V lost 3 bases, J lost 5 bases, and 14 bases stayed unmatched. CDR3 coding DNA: TGTGCCAGCAGTGAGTCTGGAAGCGGGAGCCACGGGGAGACCCAGTACTTC. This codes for CASSESGSGSHGETQYF.

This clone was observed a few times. CDR3 DNA sequence: TGCGCCAGCAGCTTGTCGACAGGGTCCTACGAGCAGTACTTC. Residues: CASSLSTGSYEQYF. The rearrangement links TRBV5-1 to TRBJ2-7; 7 nucleotides line up with TRBD1. Germline CDR1 is SGHRS and CDR2 is YFSETQ. V shed 1 base and J 1 base; nucleotides not matched to a gene: 2. CDR3 length: 14 amino acids. The variable domain in full, with the rest retrieved from reference TRBV5-1 and TRBJ2-7, is KAGVTQTPRYLIKTRGQQVTLSCSPISGHRSVSWYQQTPGQGLQFLFEYFSETQRNKGNFPGRFSGRQFSNSRSEMNVSTLELGDSALYLCASSLSTGSYEQYFGPGTRLTVT.

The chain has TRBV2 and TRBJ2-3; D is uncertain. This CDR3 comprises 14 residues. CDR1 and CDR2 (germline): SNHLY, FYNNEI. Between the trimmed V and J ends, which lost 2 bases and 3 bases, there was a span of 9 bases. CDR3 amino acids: CASSEWVPTDTQYF. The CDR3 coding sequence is TGTGCCAGCAGTGAATGGGTTCCAACAGATACGCAGTATTTT.

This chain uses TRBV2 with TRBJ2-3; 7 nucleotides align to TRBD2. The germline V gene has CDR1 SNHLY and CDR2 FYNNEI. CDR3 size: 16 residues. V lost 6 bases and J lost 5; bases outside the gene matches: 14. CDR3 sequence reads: CASRRRTSLVGDTQYF. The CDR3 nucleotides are TGTGCCAGCAGACGAAGGACTAGTTTGGTGGGAGATACGCAGTATTTT.

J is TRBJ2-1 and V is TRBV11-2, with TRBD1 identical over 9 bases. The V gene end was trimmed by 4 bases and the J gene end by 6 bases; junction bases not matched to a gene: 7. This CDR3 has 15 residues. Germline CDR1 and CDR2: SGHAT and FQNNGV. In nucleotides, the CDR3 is TGTGCCAGCAGCTCAACCGGGACAGGGACCAATGAGCAGTTCTTC. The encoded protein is CASSSTGTGTNEQFF.

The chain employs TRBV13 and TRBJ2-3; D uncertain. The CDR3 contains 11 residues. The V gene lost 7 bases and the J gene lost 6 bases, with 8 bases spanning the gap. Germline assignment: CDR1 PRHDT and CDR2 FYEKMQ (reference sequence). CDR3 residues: CASTLGDTQYF. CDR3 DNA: TGTGCCAGCACCCTTGGGGATACGCAGTATTTT.